A selection of T cell receptor beta chains follows, all from one sample in a study of T cells in Graves' hyperthyroidism and ophthalmopathy. TCRdb called the multiplex PCR reads again in MiXCR, with one record for every CDR3 protein. Of under 350,000 distinct CDR3 sequences listed, about 15% were seen once; the top ten hold around 55%. The source material was blood. These receptors originate from a woman aged 60 to 75 with Graves' ophthalmopathy. The CDR3 runs from the conserved cysteine through the conserved F or W. The D gene is left open where the match is weak. Only part of the rows carry a size: once, few, many, or a class if the clone is expanded.

V: TRBV6-5; size: few; J: TRBJ2-3; D: NA; DNA: TGTGCCAGCAGTTACTCGAACGACGGTTCAGATACGCAGTATTTT; CDR3: CASSYSNDGSDTQYF
V: TRBV10-3; size: few; J: TRBJ2-1; D: TRBD2; DNA: TGTGCCATCAGTGAGTCGCAACTAGCGGGGCCCGGCGGGTACAATGAGCAGTTCTTC; CDR3: CAISESQLAGPGGYNEQFF
V: TRBV9; size: NA; J: TRBJ1-6; D: TRBD1; DNA: TGTGCCAGCAGCAGGGACAGGGTTCTCTCACCCCTCCACTTT; CDR3: CASSRDRVLSPLHF
V: TRBV12-5; size: NA; J: TRBJ1-1; D: NA; DNA: TGTGCTAGTGGTTTGGACACCTTCACTGAAGCTTTCTTT; CDR3: CASGLDTFTEAFF
V: TRBV19; size: NA; J: TRBJ2-1; D: TRBD2; DNA: TGTGCCAGTACGACTAGCGGCGCCTACAATGAGCAGTTCTTC; CDR3: CASTTSGAYNEQFF
V: TRBV20-1; size: NA; J: TRBJ2-2; D: NA; DNA: TGCAGTGCTAGAGACGTCACCGGGGAGCTGTTTTTT; CDR3: CSARDVTGELFF
V: TRBV7-6; size: NA; J: TRBJ2-1; D: TRBD2; DNA: TGTGCCAGCACCCGAGCGGGGAGCTACAATGAGCAGTTCTTC; CDR3: CASTRAGSYNEQFF
V: TRBV6-5; size: many; J: TRBJ1-3; D: NA; DNA: TGTGCCAGCAGTTACATTTTCGGCTCTGGAAACACCATATATTTT; CDR3: CASSYIFGSGNTIYF
V: TRBV9; size: NA; J: TRBJ1-3; D: NA; DNA: TGTGCCAGCAGCGGGATGGGAGCATCTGGAAACACCATATATTTT; CDR3: CASSGMGASGNTIYF
V: TRBV25-1; size: few; J: TRBJ1-1; D: NA; DNA: TGTGCCAGCGATAGTGGTTGGGAAGCTTTCTTT; CDR3: CASDSGWEAFF
V: TRBV7-2; size: NA; J: TRBJ1-4; D: NA; DNA: TGTGCCAGCAGCCCCCGGATGCTGAATGAAAAACTGTTTTTT; CDR3: CASSPRMLNEKLFF
V: TRBV5-6; size: NA; J: TRBJ2-4; D: NA; DNA: TGTGCCAGCAGCAACAGGGGGGGAAACATTCAGTACTTC; CDR3: CASSNRGGNIQYF
V: TRBV6-2/TRBV6-3; size: NA; J: TRBJ1-1; D: NA; DNA: TGTGCCAGCAGTCAGACGTACACTGAAGCTTTCTTT; CDR3: CASSQTYTEAFF
V: TRBV20-1; size: NA; J: TRBJ1-5; D: NA; DNA: TGCAGTGCTAGAGGTCACAGGAGGGGGGAACAGCCCCAGCATTTT; CDR3: CSARGHRRGEQPQHF
V: TRBV27; size: many; J: TRBJ2-7; D: NA; DNA: TGTGCCAGCAGTTTACCGAACTCCTACGAGCAGTACTTC; CDR3: CASSLPNSYEQYF
V: TRBV27; size: NA; J: TRBJ2-7; D: TRBD2; DNA: TGTGCCAGCAGTTCCCCGACTAGCGGAACCTACGAGCAGTACTTC; CDR3: CASSSPTSGTYEQYF
V: TRBV12-3/TRBV12-4; size: many; J: TRBJ2-5; D: NA; DNA: TGTGCCAGCAGTCCCTCGAGGGAGACCCAGTACTTC; CDR3: CASSPSRETQYF
V: TRBV7-2; size: many; J: TRBJ2-5; D: NA; DNA: TGTGCCAGCAGCTGGGCGGGGAGTTTGGGAGAGACCCAGTACTTC; CDR3: CASSWAGSLGETQYF
V: TRBV4-2; size: many; J: TRBJ2-5; D: NA; DNA: TGTGCCAGCAGCGGTGGGGCAGACCTCCAAGAGACCCAGTACTTC; CDR3: CASSGGADLQETQYF
V: TRBV10-3; size: few; J: TRBJ1-5; D: NA; DNA: TGTGCCATCAGTGAGACACAGAGCAATCAGCCCCAGCATTTT; CDR3: CAISETQSNQPQHF
V: TRBV28; size: few; J: TRBJ1-3; D: TRBD1; DNA: TGTGCCAGCAGTTTACAGGGGGCTTTAGGAAACACCATATATTTT; CDR3: CASSLQGALGNTIYF
V: TRBV7-2; size: many; J: TRBJ2-2; D: TRBD1; DNA: TGTGCCAGCAGCCCACCGGGACAGATGAGCACCGGGGAGCTGTTTTTT; CDR3: CASSPPGQMSTGELFF
V: TRBV20-1; size: many; J: TRBJ1-1; D: NA; DNA: TGCAGTGCTACAGACAGAGTCAACACTGAAGCTTTCTTT; CDR3: CSATDRVNTEAFF
V: TRBV4-3; size: few; J: TRBJ2-7; D: NA; DNA: TGCGCCAGCAGCCAAGATAGATCGAACAGGCTTTTCTTTTACGAGCAGTACTTC; CDR3: CASSQDRSNRLFFYEQYF
V: TRBV20-1; size: NA; J: TRBJ2-3; D: NA; DNA: TGCAGTGCTAGCTCTGGGGTCCCAGATACGCAGTATTTT; CDR3: CSASSGVPDTQYF
V: TRBV5-1; size: many; J: TRBJ1-1; D: TRBD1; DNA: TGCGCCAGCAGCTATGGACAGGGGTGGACTGAAGCTTTCTTT; CDR3: CASSYGQGWTEAFF
V: TRBV5-1; size: many; J: TRBJ1-1; D: NA; DNA: TGCGCCAGCAGAAGGGAGTTTCGTAACACTGAAGCTTTCTTT; CDR3: CASRREFRNTEAFF
V: TRBV27; size: many; J: TRBJ1-2; D: NA; DNA: TGTGCCAGCAGTGGCGGGGCCCGGTATGGCTACACCTTC; CDR3: CASSGGARYGYTF
V: TRBV5-6; size: few; J: TRBJ2-5; D: NA; DNA: TGTGCCAGCAGCTCAATGCAGGGTGGGGAGACCCAGTACTTC; CDR3: CASSSMQGGETQYF
V: TRBV7-3; size: many; J: TRBJ2-3; D: TRBD2; DNA: TGTGCCAGCAGTATAGCGGGGGGGGTAGATACGCAGTATTTT; CDR3: CASSIAGGVDTQYF
V: TRBV6-1; size: few; J: TRBJ2-5; D: TRBD1; DNA: TGTGCCAGCAGGCGAGGGACAGGGGAGACCCAGTACTTC; CDR3: CASRRGTGETQYF
V: TRBV6-2/TRBV6-3; size: NA; J: TRBJ2-7; D: TRBD2; DNA: TGTGCCAGCAGTTACTGGGCTATAACTAGCGGGGCCTACGAGCAGTACTTC; CDR3: CASSYWAITSGAYEQYF
V: TRBV5-8; size: many; J: TRBJ2-3; D: TRBD2; DNA: TGTGCCAGCAGCTCAGGGACTAGCGGGCGCGTAGCAGATACGCAGTATTTT; CDR3: CASSSGTSGRVADTQYF
V: TRBV7-2; size: many; J: TRBJ1-5; D: NA; DNA: TGTGCCAGCAGCTTATATTTAGGGTTGGGGCAGCCCCAGCATTTT; CDR3: CASSLYLGLGQPQHF
V: TRBV20-1; size: many; J: TRBJ1-6; D: TRBD1; DNA: TGCAGTCATTTACGTGCCGGGACAGATAATTCACCCCTCCACTTT; CDR3: CSHLRAGTDNSPLHF
V: TRBV7-6; size: NA; J: TRBJ2-6; D: TRBD1; DNA: TGTGCCAGCAGCGCACAGGGGACTGGGGCCAACGTCCTGACTTTC; CDR3: CASSAQGTGANVLTF
V: TRBV2; size: NA; J: TRBJ2-6; D: NA; DNA: TGTGCCAGCAGTGAGGGCCAGCCTGGGGCCAACGTCCTGACTTTC; CDR3: CASSEGQPGANVLTF
V: TRBV7-9; size: many; J: TRBJ2-7; D: NA; DNA: TGTGCCAGCAGACCGGACATTGGCCACGAGCAGTACTTC; CDR3: CASRPDIGHEQYF
V: TRBV20-1; size: NA; J: TRBJ2-7; D: TRBD1; DNA: TGCAGTGCTAGACACGGAATCGGACAGGGGGTCTACGAGCAGTACTTC; CDR3: CSARHGIGQGVYEQYF
V: TRBV7-2; size: many; J: TRBJ2-3; D: NA; DNA: TGTGCCAGCAGCTTTCTCAGTGTGACAGATACGCAGTATTTT; CDR3: CASSFLSVTDTQYF
V: TRBV7-2; size: many; J: TRBJ2-1; D: NA; DNA: TGTGCCAGCAGCTTAGCGGCCCCTGGGGAGCGGACCTTCGGGCATGAGCAGTTCTTC; CDR3: CASSLAAPGERTFGHEQFF
V: TRBV20-1; size: many; J: TRBJ1-5; D: NA; DNA: TGCAGTGCTAGAGAAATGGGAGGCAATCAGCCCCAGCATTTT; CDR3: CSAREMGGNQPQHF
V: TRBV10-3; size: many; J: TRBJ1-5; D: NA; DNA: TGTGCCATCAAACCGGGACTAGAAAGCAATCAGCCCCAGCATTTT; CDR3: CAIKPGLESNQPQHF
V: TRBV28; size: few; J: TRBJ1-2; D: NA; DNA: TGTGCCAGCAGTTTATTGGGGGCACTCTATGGCTACACCTTC; CDR3: CASSLLGALYGYTF
V: TRBV19; size: few; J: TRBJ1-2; D: NA; DNA: TGTGCCAGTAGTATCCGGGACGGCCTCTATGGCTACACCTTC; CDR3: CASSIRDGLYGYTF